The clone carrying this T cell receptor beta chain was counted a few times. This specimen belongs to a study of blood T cell repertoires in COVID-19. Study in general: Donors in the United States, Italy and Spain gave samples during acute or convalescent COVID-19. Nucleic acid was either cDNA or gDNA, and it came from T cells, B-cell-depleted T cells, or PBMCs.

In the authors' methods: Counts of nucleated cells, estimated from reference gene primer amplification, were obtained. Only in-frame clones appear in the TCRdb table, and some are missing; sequencing was by immunoSEQ multiplex PCR. The D gene and trimming were derived from the DNA, and the V and J assignments and clone size from that table. The top ten hold 0.8% to 0.95% of the sample, which has 130,000 to 150,000 clones, roughly 87% seen once. Germline CDR1 is MDHEN and CDR2 is SYDVKM. V trimming: 5 bases; J trimming: 2 bases; junction bases outside the gene matches: 4. CDR3 length: 14 residues. The TCR comes from a woman between 45 and 60 years old with acute or convalescent COVID-19. The sample comprised peripheral blood. The chain joins TRBV28 to TRBJ1-2; TRBD1 matches 8 bases. For the CDR3, the DNA is TGTGCCAGCAGTCGGACAGGGACGAACTATGGCTACACCTTC. Residues: CASSRTGTNYGYTF.